The 25 T cell receptor beta chains in this list originate from one sample, sequenced in a study of T-cell reconstitution after alpha-beta-depleted transplantation in children. For TCRbeta, the library was prepared with unique molecular identifiers. In TCRdb, the PCR reads were re-called with MiXCR into one record per CDR3 protein. The repertoire holds around 490,000 distinct CDR3 sequences, with about 10% as singletons. Source: PBMCs, mostly from graft donor cells, taken 180 days after TCRalphabeta/CD19-depleted stem cell transplant. The receptors originated from a female patient aged 2-9 years who had a stem cell transplant for aplastic anemia, so the T cells may come from the graft donor.

The sample holds many counts of this clonotype. This chain connects TRBV20-1 to TRBJ1-2; D remains unclear. V lost 3 bases, J lost 10 bases, and 6 bases lay in between. CDR1 is DFQATT and CDR2 is SNEGSKA in the germline V gene (reference sequence). The CDR3 spans 9 residues. The CDR3 sequence is CSAREDYTF. The CDR3 bases are TGCAGTGCTAGGGAGGACTACACCTTC.

In its sample, this clonotype was seen a few times. The chain employs TRBV11-2 and TRBJ2-1; TRBD1 matches 7 bases. CDR1 is SGHAT, CDR2 FQNNGV, per germline. V lost 5 bases to trimming and J lost 12 bases; unmatched junction nucleotides: 4. This CDR3 is built from 11 residues. The CDR3 protein is CASSPRDRQFF. CDR3 nucleotide sequence: TGTGCCAGCAGCCCCCGGGACAGGCAGTTCTTC.

This chain uses TRBV29-1 with TRBJ1-5; D ambiguous. V lost 7 bases and J lost 5, with 12 bases in between. Germline V gene sequence: CDR1 SQVTM, CDR2 ANQGSEA. This CDR3 has 12 amino acids. The CDR3 region is CSAGERDQPQHF. Here the CDR3 DNA reads TGCAGCGCCGGGGAACGGGATCAGCCCCAGCATTTT.

This clonotype was recorded a few times. V usage is TRBV5-5 and J usage is TRBJ1-2, with D tentatively TRBD1 (5 bases). There are 14 residues in the CDR3. CDR1 and CDR2 from the germline V gene are SGHKS and YYEKEE (reference sequence). V gave up 5 bases and J gave up 0 bases, with 11 bases separating them. The CDR3 sequence: CASRRDDSNYGYTF. The CDR3 DNA reads TGTGCCAGCAGAAGGGACGATTCTAACTATGGCTACACCTTC.

CDR3 sequence: CSGGTTSGSYNEQFF. CDR3 in DNA: TGCAGCGGGGGGACGACTAGCGGGAGCTACAATGAGCAGTTCTTC. The V call is TRBV29-1, the J call TRBJ2-1, with 12 bases matching TRBD2. Germline V gene lookup returns CDR1 SQVTM and CDR2 ANQGSEA. J lost 3 bases, V lost 7 bases, and 7 bases had no gene match. This CDR3 comprises 15 residues.

This CDR3 reads CASSQDPGGGTDTQYF. In DNA form, the CDR3 reads TGTGCCAGCAGCCAAGATCCGGGAGGAGGCACAGATACGCAGTATTTT. The J gene is TRBJ2-3, the V gene TRBV4-2, with TRBD2 identical over 7 bases. CDR1 is LGHNA, CDR2 YNFKEQ, per germline. Unmatched junction bases numbered 4, after V lost 0 bases and J lost 1 base. There are 16 residues in the CDR3.

A remark on this clonotype: The DNA is omitted, as the CDR3 cannot be located on it reliably, and the CDR3 follows TCRdb's listing. This sequence joins TRBV5-6 and TRBJ2-1; the table's D call, TRBD2, was not checked against the DNA. Germline loops: CDR1 SGHDT, CDR2 YYEEEE. The CDR3 extends over 20 residues, inclusive of both ends. CDR3: CASSSTGWGRGSASGKIEFF.

The chain links TRBV20-1 to TRBJ2-3; 8 nucleotides align to TRBD2. This CDR3 comprises 13 residues. Germline CDR1 reads DFQATT; CDR2 reads SNEGSKA (reference sequence). The V segment lost 4 bases and the J segment 6 bases; nucleotides outside the gene matches: 6. The CDR3 loop reads CSAISGSQDTQYF. The CDR3 nucleotides read TGCAGTGCTATAAGCGGGAGCCAGGATACGCAGTATTTT.

Concerning this clonotype: Its ends do not fully match the called genes, so a read error is possible. The V and J genes are TRBV29-1 and TRBJ2-2, with a tentative D call TRBD2 (5 bases). This CDR3 is built from 14 residues. In germline, CDR1 is SQVTM, CDR2 ANQGSEA. CDR3 residues: CSVRPRSDTGELFF. The DNA of the CDR3 is TGCAGCGTTAGGCCCCGGAGTGACACCGGGGAGCTGTTTTTC.

The chain recombines TRBV7-9 with TRBJ2-4; D might be TRBD1 or TRBD2, each matching 6 bases. Deletions cut 3 bases from V and 11 bases from J, with 14 bases between. This CDR3 has 13 amino acids. CDR1 SEHNR and CDR2 FQNEAQ come from the germline V gene (reference sequence). CDR3 region: CASSFHREAVQYF. The DNA for the CDR3 is TGTGCCAGCAGCTTTCACAGGGAGGCGGTTCAGTACTTC.

This clonotype was observed a few times. V is TRBV28 and J is TRBJ2-7; D is uncertain. The CDR3 totals 13 residues. Germline V lookup: CDR1 MDHEN, CDR2 SYDVKM. Trimming cost V 7 bases and J 6 bases, with 16 bases left between them. The CDR3: CASIRATGGEQYV. CDR3 bases: TGTGCCAGCATTCGCGCGACCGGCGGCGAGCAGTACGTC.

This clonotype was detected only once. It may be a read error: a sequence one base away is much more abundant. The rearrangement links TRBV4-3 to TRBJ2-5; the D call may be TRBD1 or TRBD2 (5 bases each). CDR1 and CDR2 from the germline V gene are LGHNA and YSLEER. The CDR3 has 15 residues. The germline V and J ends were trimmed by 0 bases and 1 base, with 9 bases remaining between them. CDR3 coding DNA: TGCGCCAGCAGCCAAGATCCGAGGGGCCAAGAGACCCAGTACTTC. This translates into CASSQDPRGQETQYF.

This clonotype was recorded many times. The genes are TRBV27 and TRBJ2-5; D is ambiguous. The CDR3 extends over 13 amino acids. V was clipped by 0 bases and J by 2 bases, with 4 bases between them. Germline CDR1 is MNHEY and CDR2 is SMNVEV (reference sequence). In DNA, the CDR3 is TGTGCCAGCAGTTTATCGGGACAAGAGACCCAGTACTTC. This gives the protein CASSLSGQETQYF.

The V call is TRBV20-1, the J call TRBJ2-1; D remains ambiguous. Germline assignment: CDR1 DFQATT and CDR2 SNEGSKA (reference sequence). V was trimmed by 3 bases and J by 0 bases, leaving 9 bases between them. CDR3 size: 14 residues. The CDR3 bases are TGCAGTGCTAGGATCACGAGCTCCTACAATGAGCAGTTCTTC. As protein: CSARITSSYNEQFF.

The chain carries TRBV4-3 and TRBJ1-3; D might be TRBD1 (6 bases). CDR3 length: 18 amino acids. Deletions cut 0 bases from V and 4 bases from J, with 19 bases between. Germline lookup yields CDR1 LGHNA and CDR2 YSLEER. CDR3 DNA: TGCGCCAGCAGCCAAGACCTTATCGCGGGGGCGCGGGGAAACACCATATATTTT. Amino acid sequence: CASSQDLIAGARGNTIYF.

This clonotype was recorded a few times. The chain combines TRBV6-2 or TRBV6-3 with TRBJ1-1; a weak D match, TRBD1 (5 bases). The V end was cut by 1 base, the J end by 0 bases, with 15 bases between. Germline-derived CDR1 and CDR2 are MNHEY and SVGEGT. This CDR3 has 17 amino acids. Here the CDR3 reads CASSYWGRYRMNTEAFF. In nucleotides, the CDR3 is TGTGCCAGCAGTTACTGGGGACGATACAGGATGAACACTGAAGCTTTCTTT.

This clonotype was picked up a small number of times. The J gene is TRBJ2-5, the V gene TRBV6-2 or TRBV6-3; TRBD2 matches 8 bases. Trimming took 2 bases from V and 5 from J; bases not matched to a gene: 10. Germline V gives CDR1 MNHEY, CDR2 SVGEGT. The CDR3 is 16 residues long. The CDR3 here is CASSYTGGPRGETQYF. The DNA of the CDR3 is TGTGCCAGCAGTTACACGGGAGGGCCACGCGGTGAGACCCAGTACTTC.

V usage is TRBV7-9 and J usage is TRBJ2-5; tentative D call: TRBD1 (5 bases). Trimming pared 5 bases from V and 0 bases from J, leaving 10 bases between. The length of the CDR3 is 14 residues. CDR1 is SEHNR, CDR2 FQNEAQ, per germline (reference sequence). As DNA, the CDR3 is TGTGCCAGCAGCAGACAGCTGTACCAAGAGACCCAGTACTTC. This gives the protein CASSRQLYQETQYF.

This clonotype occurred a few times. The chain links TRBV9 to TRBJ2-1, with D unresolved. The CDR3 covers 14 residues. V lost 5 bases to trimming and J lost 0 bases, with 9 bases between them. CDR1 and CDR2 from the germline V gene are SGDLS and YYNGEE. Here the CDR3 DNA reads TGTGCCAGCAGTCCTCCCAGCTCCTACAATGAGCAGTTCTTC. Translation gives CASSPPSSYNEQFF.

The V and J genes are TRBV19 and TRBJ2-1, with 8 bases aligning to TRBD2. Germline CDR1 reads LNHDA; CDR2 reads SQIVND (reference sequence). This CDR3 contains 18 residues. Trimming at V came to 7 bases and at J to 2 bases, leaving 16 bases not matched to a gene. The CDR3: CASKGRLAGPGAYNEQFF. The DNA of the CDR3 is TGTGCCAGTAAGGGGAGGCTAGCGGGCCCTGGCGCCTACAATGAGCAGTTCTTC. The full variable domain, in which reference TRBV19 and TRBJ2-1 provide the parts outside the CDR3, is DGGITQSPKYLFRKEGQNVTLSCEQNLNHDAMYWYRQDPGQGLRLIYYSQIVNDFQKGDIAEGYSVSREKKESFPLTVTSAQKNPTAFYLCASKGRLAGPGAYNEQFFGPGTRLTVL.

This clonotype was seen many times. The V gene is TRBV10-3, the J gene TRBJ2-1; D ambiguous. The CDR3 spans 16 residues. Germline V CDR1 and CDR2: ENHRY, SYGVKD. V was pared by 0 bases and J by 0 bases, with 9 bases between. The CDR3 DNA reads TGTGCCATCAGTGAGTCGCGCAGTAGCTCCTACAATGAGCAGTTCTTC. Protein: CAISESRSSSYNEQFF.

As to this clonotype: One end of the junction varies from germline; a read error may be responsible. The V and J genes are TRBV7-9 and TRBJ2-1; possible D gene TRBD2, 5 bases. Germline V gives CDR1 SEHNR, CDR2 FQNEAQ (reference sequence). This CDR3 contains 15 residues. CDR3 residues: CAGSLVSGNNNEQFF. The CDR3 bases are TGTGCCGGCAGCTTAGTCTCGGGAAACAACAATGAGCAGTTCTTC.

V and J are TRBV27 and TRBJ2-3; TRBD2 aligns across 10 bases. This CDR3 contains 16 residues. With 6 bases clipped from V and 0 bases from J, the junction kept 6 bases outside the gene matches. Germline CDR1 is MNHEY and CDR2 is SMNVEV (reference sequence). The CDR3 region has the DNA TGTGCCAGCAGGGCTCTAGCGGGAGTAAGCACAGATACGCAGTATTTT. This translates into CASRALAGVSTDTQYF.

This clonotype showed up just a few times. The rearrangement links TRBV6-4 to TRBJ1-2; D is unclear. The V and J ends lost 0 bases and 8 bases respectively, with 4 bases between them. The V gene's germline CDR1 is MRHNA and CDR2 SNTAGT. The CDR3 is 11 amino acids. The chain's CDR3 is CASSDSRGYTF. DNA of the CDR3: TGTGCCAGCAGTGACTCAAGGGGCTACACCTTC.

V usage is TRBV11-2 and J usage is TRBJ2-1; TRBD1 or TRBD2 may be the D gene (5 bases each). The CDR3 loop spans 16 amino acids. V lost 3 bases to trimming and J lost 4 bases, with 16 bases between them. Germline lookup yields CDR1 SGHAT and CDR2 FQNNGV. CDR3 DNA sequence: TGTGCCAGCAGCTTCCGGGACGCCCGGCTATACAATGAGCAGTTCTTC. This gives the protein CASSFRDARLYNEQFF.